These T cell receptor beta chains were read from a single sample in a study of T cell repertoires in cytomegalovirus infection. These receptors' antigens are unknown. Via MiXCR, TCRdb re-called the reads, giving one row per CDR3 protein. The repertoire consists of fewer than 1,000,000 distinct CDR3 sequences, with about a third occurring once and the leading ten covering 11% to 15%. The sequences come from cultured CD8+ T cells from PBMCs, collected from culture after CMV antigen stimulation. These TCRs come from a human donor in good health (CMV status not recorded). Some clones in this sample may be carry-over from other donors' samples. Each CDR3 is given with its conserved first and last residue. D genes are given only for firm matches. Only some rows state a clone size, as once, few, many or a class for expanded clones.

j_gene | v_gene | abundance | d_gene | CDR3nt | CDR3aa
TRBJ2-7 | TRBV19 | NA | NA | TGTGCCAGTAGTCCACGAAGCGCGGCCAAGAATTCCGAGCAGTACTTC | CASSPRSAAKNSEQYF
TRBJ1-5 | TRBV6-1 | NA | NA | TGTGCCAGCAGTTCAAGCTTCGTCCAGCCCCAGCATTTT | CASSSSFVQPQHF
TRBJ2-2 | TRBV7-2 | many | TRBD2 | TGTGCCAGCACCCAGACTAGCGGGGGGTCAAGGACTGGGGAGCTGTTTTTT | CASTQTSGGSRTGELFF
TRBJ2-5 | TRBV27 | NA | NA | TGTGCCAGCAGTATTGACGGGGGAGAGACCCAGTACTTC | CASSIDGGETQYF
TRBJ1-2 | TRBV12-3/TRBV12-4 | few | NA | TGTGCCAGCAGTTTAGGGCACCCGGGAGGGAGGGATGGCTACACCTTC | CASSLGHPGGRDGYTF
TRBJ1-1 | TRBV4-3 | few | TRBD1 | TGCGCCAGCAGCCAAGACAGGGGGCAAACTGAAGCTTTCTTT | CASSQDRGQTEAFF
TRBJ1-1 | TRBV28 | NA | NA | TGTGCCAGCATCTCTACACGGGACACTGAAGCTTTCTTT | CASISTRDTEAFF
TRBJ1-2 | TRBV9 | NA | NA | TGTGCCAGCAGCGTAGCTGACCGGGTGCTTGGCTACACCTTC | CASSVADRVLGYTF
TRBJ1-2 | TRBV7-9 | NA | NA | TGTGCCAGCAGCTCCGACCTGAACTATGGCTACACCTTC | CASSSDLNYGYTF
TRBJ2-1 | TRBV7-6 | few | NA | TGTGCCAGCAGCTTAGAAAGCCAGCGAAGCTCCTACAATGAGCAGTTCTTC | CASSLESQRSSYNEQFF
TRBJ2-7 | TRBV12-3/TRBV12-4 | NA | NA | TGTGCCAGCAGTTTAGCCCTCGAACTCAAGGGTTACGAGCAGTACTTC | CASSLALELKGYEQYF
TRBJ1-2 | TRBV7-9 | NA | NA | TGTGCCAGCAGCTCCTCAAACCCGGGATTCCTCTATAGGGATGGCTACACCTTC | CASSSSNPGFLYRDGYTF
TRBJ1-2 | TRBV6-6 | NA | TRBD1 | TGTGCCAGCAGTTTCATGGACAGGGGGCGCCCCGGCGGATATGGCTACACCTTC | CASSFMDRGRPGGYGYTF
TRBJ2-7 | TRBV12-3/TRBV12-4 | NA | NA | TGTGCCAGCTTCTTGAATGAGCAGTACTTC | CASFLNEQYF
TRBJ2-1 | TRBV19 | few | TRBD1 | TGTGCCAGTAGTAAGTGGACAGGGGAGACTTTGTTCGGCAGCTACAATGAGCAGTTCTTC | CASSKWTGETLFGSYNEQFF
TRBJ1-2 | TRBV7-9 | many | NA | TGTGCCAGCAGCCCAGGCCGGGACACCGCTGGCTATGGCTACACCTTC | CASSPGRDTAGYGYTF
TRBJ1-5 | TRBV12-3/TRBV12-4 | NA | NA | TGTGCCAGCAGTTTCGGGCAGGCTACCCACAATCAGCCCCAGCATTTT | CASSFGQATHNQPQHF
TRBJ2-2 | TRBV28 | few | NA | TGTGCCAGCAGTTTAGGTTTAACCGGGAAAGACACCGGGGAGCTGTTTTTT | CASSLGLTGKDTGELFF
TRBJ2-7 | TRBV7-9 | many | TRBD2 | TGTGCCAGCAGCGGGGGACTAGCGGAATCCTACGAGCAGTACTTC | CASSGGLAESYEQYF
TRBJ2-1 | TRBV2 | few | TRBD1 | TGTGCCAGCAGTTCCGGGACAGGACCGAACAATGAGCAGTTCTTC | CASSSGTGPNNEQFF
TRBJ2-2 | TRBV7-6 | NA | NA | TGTGCCAGCACCAAAATGGTGGGAAGCACGAACACCGGGGAGCTGTTTTTT | CASTKMVGSTNTGELFF
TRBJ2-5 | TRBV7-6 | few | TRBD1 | TGTGCCAGCAGCCAACGGGTGACAGGGCCAGGGGAGACCCAGTACTTC | CASSQRVTGPGETQYF
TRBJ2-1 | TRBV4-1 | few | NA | TGCGCCAGCAGCCAGGCTGGGTCCTACAATGAGCAGTTCTTC | CASSQAGSYNEQFF
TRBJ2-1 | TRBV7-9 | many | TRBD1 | TGTGCCAGCAGCCCTGAGACAGGGATCCACTACAATGAGCAGTTCTTC | CASSPETGIHYNEQFF
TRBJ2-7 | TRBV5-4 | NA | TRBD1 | TGTGCCAGCAGCGGGGACAGGGGGTTCTACGAGCAGTACTTC | CASSGDRGFYEQYF
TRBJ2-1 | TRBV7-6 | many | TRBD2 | TGTGCCAGCAGCCCAACTAGCGGGGCTAACAATGAGCAGTTCTTC | CASSPTSGANNEQFF
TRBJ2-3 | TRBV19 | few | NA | TGTGCCAGTAGTATAATCGGCATCTGGTCGGATACGCAGTATTTT | CASSIIGIWSDTQYF
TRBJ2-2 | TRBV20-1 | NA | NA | TGCAGTGCTAGAGATTATTCAGCCGGGGAGCTGTTTTTT | CSARDYSAGELFF
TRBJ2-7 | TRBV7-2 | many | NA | TGTGCCAGCAGCCAGCAAGGGGGGCGGGGGAGGTACGAGCAGTACTTC | CASSQQGGRGRYEQYF
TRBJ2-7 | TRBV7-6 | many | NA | TGTGCCAGCAGCTTAGCCCGAGACTACGAGCAGTACTTC | CASSLARDYEQYF
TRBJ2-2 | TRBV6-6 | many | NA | TGTGCCAGCAGCCCTGAGTCCATTAACACCGGGGAGCTGTTTTTT | CASSPESINTGELFF
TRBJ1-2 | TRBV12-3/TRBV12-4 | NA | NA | TGTGCCAGCAGTTCGGGAGTTAGGGGAGACTATGGCTACACCTTC | CASSSGVRGDYGYTF
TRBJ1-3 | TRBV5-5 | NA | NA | TGTGCCAGCAGCCGGGAGTCTAGCTCTGGAAACACCATATATTTT | CASSRESSSGNTIYF
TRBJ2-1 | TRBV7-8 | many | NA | TGTGCCAGCAGCTTAGAGGCCGGAAGTTTCAATGAGCAGTTCTTC | CASSLEAGSFNEQFF
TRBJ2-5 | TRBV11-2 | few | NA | TGTGCCAGCAGCTTAGCCGGGGTCTGGGGAGAGACCCAGTACTTC | CASSLAGVWGETQYF
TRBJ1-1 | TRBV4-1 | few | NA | TGCGCCAGCAGCCAAGAAGGTTTAGCTTTCTTT | CASSQEGLAFF
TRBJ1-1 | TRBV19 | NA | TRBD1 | TGTGCCAGTAGTATGGGGAGACAGGGCGACGACACTGAAGCTTTCTTT | CASSMGRQGDDTEAFF
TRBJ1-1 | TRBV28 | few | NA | TGTGCCAGCAGTCCCCGTGGGGGGACGACCACTGAAGCTTTCTTT | CASSPRGGTTTEAFF
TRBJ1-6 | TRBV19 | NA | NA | TGTGCCAGTAGTTACAGGGATGATGACTCACCCCTCCACTTT | CASSYRDDDSPLHF
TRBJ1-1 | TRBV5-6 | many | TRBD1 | TGTGCCAGCAGCTTCGGGACAGGGTCTCACACTGAAGCTTTCTTT | CASSFGTGSHTEAFF
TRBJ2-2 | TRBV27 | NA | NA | TGTGCCAGCACCTCGGGACTGTACACCGGGGAGCTGTTTTTT | CASTSGLYTGELFF
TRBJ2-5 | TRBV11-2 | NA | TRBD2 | TGTGCCAGCAGCTATCCGGGACTAGGAGAGACCCAGTACTTC | CASSYPGLGETQYF
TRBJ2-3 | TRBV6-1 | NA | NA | TGTGCCAGCAGTGAAGATGCGGGGCCAGATACGCAGTATTTT | CASSEDAGPDTQYF
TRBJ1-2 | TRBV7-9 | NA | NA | TGTGCCAGCAGCTCCCGGTTATCCAACGGCTACACCTTC | CASSSRLSNGYTF
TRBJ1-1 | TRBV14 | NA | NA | TGTGCCAGCAGCCAATTTCACTCGGGGGGGAACACTGAAGCTTTCTTT | CASSQFHSGGNTEAFF
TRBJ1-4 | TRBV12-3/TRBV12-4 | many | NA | TGTGCCAGCAGTTCACCAGGGGTTGCACTTGAAAAACTGTTTTTT | CASSSPGVALEKLFF
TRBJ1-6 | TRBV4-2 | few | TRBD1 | TGTGCCAGCAGGGGACAGCCCAATTCACCCCTCCACTTT | CASRGQPNSPLHF
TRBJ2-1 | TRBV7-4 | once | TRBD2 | TGTGCCAGCGGCAGGGTAGCGGGGGCGTACAATGAGCAGTTCTTC | CASGRVAGAYNEQFF
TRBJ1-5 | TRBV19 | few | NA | TGTGCCAGTAGTATGAGTGGGCACCCCAATCAGCCCCAGCATTTT | CASSMSGHPNQPQHF
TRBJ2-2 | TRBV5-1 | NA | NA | TGCGCCAGCAGCTTGGGTAGATACACCGGGGAGCTGTTTTTT | CASSLGRYTGELFF
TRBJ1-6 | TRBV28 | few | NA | TGTGCCAGCAGCCCCGTCGTAAGGCGACGAGATAATTCACCCCTCCACTTT | CASSPVVRRRDNSPLHF
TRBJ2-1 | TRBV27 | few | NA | TGTGCCAGCAGTTTTGAGGGAGATGAGCAGTTCTTC | CASSFEGDEQFF
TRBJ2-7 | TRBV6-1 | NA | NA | TGTGCCAGCAGTGAATCCCGGGGAACCACCTACGAGCAGTACTTC | CASSESRGTTYEQYF
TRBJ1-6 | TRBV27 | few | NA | TGTGCCAGCAGTTTATCGGGACTACTCTACCCCTATAATTCACCCCTCCACTTT | CASSLSGLLYPYNSPLHF
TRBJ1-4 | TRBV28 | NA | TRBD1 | TGTGCCAGCAGTCCGTTGACAGGGCGGGAAAAACTGTTTTTT | CASSPLTGREKLFF
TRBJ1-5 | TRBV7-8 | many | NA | TGTGCCAGCAGCTTAGGGGGGATTCAGCCCCAGCATTTT | CASSLGGIQPQHF
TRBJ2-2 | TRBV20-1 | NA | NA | TGCAGTGCCCCGACTAGGGGTGCGCTGTTTTTT | CSAPTRGALFF